This TCR beta chain appears in the sequencing data of a study of T cell responses to AZD1222 COVID-19 vaccine. Findings of the study overall: CD4 TCRs associated with vaccination spanned spike, dominating at 160-218 and 743-854. Increases in Spike-specific TCR breadth and depth were seen after two AZD1222 doses. Recipients of AZD1222 seropositive at baseline numbered only five or six. Most donors were white British and more were female, and clonal diversity was possibly underestimated.

The table lists this clone with a count of one. Its antigen remains unknown. Method: immunoSEQ multiplex PCR; TCRdb's copy keeps in-frame clones and lacks some. This table has some 110,000 clones, approximately 85% appearing once. Germline V gene lookup returns CDR1 SGHAT and CDR2 FQNNGV. V was clipped by 2 bases and J by 9 bases, with 17 bases between them. The CDR3 spans 14 residues. The clonotype comes from an adult in good health. Sample: peripheral blood, taken on day 0 of MenACWY control vaccination. The chain uses TRBV11-2 and TRBJ2-7; D not certain. CDR3 sequence (DNA): TGTGCCAGCAGCTTAAATACGGACCGACTTGGGCAGTACTTC. Protein: CASSLNTDRLGQYF.